A selection of T cell receptor beta chains follows, all from one sample in a study of OX40 agonist ivuxolimab in advanced cancers. Assay used: immunoSEQ multiplex PCR; TCRdb lists only in-frame clones, some missing. The sample holds fewer than 45,000 clones, 89% seen once. The material was CD4+ or CD8+ T cells sorted from blood, obtained in a trial of the OX40 agonist ivuxolimab. These receptors all come from an adult with an advanced solid tumor such as melanoma, head and neck, liver or kidney cancer. The CDR3 runs from the conserved cysteine through the conserved F or W. D genes are given only for firm matches. Clone size appears in some rows only: once, few, many, or a class for an expanded clone.

j_call | d_call | clone_size | v_call | cdr3_aa | cdr3_nt
TRBJ2-2 | TRBD2 | NA | TRBV6-1 | CASSGTSGRANKGELFF | TGTGCCAGCAGTGGGACTAGCGGGAGGGCCAACAAAGGGGAGCTGTTTTTT
TRBJ2-2 | NA | NA | TRBV6-1 | CASRENPDTGELFF | TGTGCCAGCAGAGAAAACCCGGACACCGGGGAGCTGTTTTTT
TRBJ1-1 | NA | NA | TRBV30 | CAWERPGHPEAFF | TGTGCCTGGGAAAGACCGGGACACCCTGAAGCTTTCTTT
TRBJ2-2 | TRBD2 | once | TRBV27 | CASSFAGEGYGELFF | TGTGCCAGCAGTTTCGCGGGAGAGGGGTACGGGGAGCTGTTTTTT
TRBJ2-2 | TRBD1 | NA | TRBV10-1 | CATSAGGRSGTGELFF | TGCGCCACTTCAGCAGGGGGCCGTTCGGGCACCGGGGAGCTGTTTTTT
TRBJ1-6 | TRBD1 | NA | TRBV25-1 | CASSRSGQDGFLNSPLHF | TGTGCCAGCAGTAGAAGCGGACAGGACGGGTTCCTAAATTCACCCCTCCACTTT
TRBJ2-7 | NA | NA | TRBV4-1 | CASSQAMRGREQYF | TGCGCCAGCAGCCAAGCGATGCGGGGGCGCGAGCAGTACTTC
TRBJ2-1 | TRBD1 | NA | TRBV9 | CASGTGGDEQFF | TGTGCCAGCGGGACAGGGGGCGATGAGCAGTTCTTC
TRBJ2-7 | NA | NA | TRBV12-5 | CASGLDYGGQIPYEQYF | TGTGCTAGTGGTTTGGATTACGGGGGACAGATACCCTACGAGCAGTACTTC
TRBJ2-3 | TRBD1 | NA | TRBV7-9 | CASSVVRTGGIHTQYF | TGTGCCAGCAGCGTAGTCCGGACAGGGGGTATTCATACGCAGTATTTT
TRBJ2-3 | NA | NA | TRBV4-2 | CASSQALSGSPKTDTQYF | TGTGCCAGCAGCCAAGCACTTAGCGGTTCGCCCAAGACAGATACGCAGTATTTT
TRBJ2-3 | NA | NA | TRBV12-5 | CASGPGDTQYF | TGTGCTAGTGGCCCGGGAGATACGCAGTATTTT
TRBJ1-2 | NA | NA | TRBV27 | CASGPGLWGGYTF | TGTGCCAGCGGCCCGGGACTCTGGGGTGGCTACACCTTC
TRBJ1-1 | NA | NA | TRBV9 | CASSDIRNTEAFF | TGTGCCAGCAGCGACATCAGGAACACTGAAGCTTTCTTT
TRBJ1-5 | NA | few | TRBV27 | CASSLKISNQPQHF | TGTGCCAGCAGCCTAAAGATTAGCAATCAGCCCCAGCATTTT
TRBJ2-5 | TRBD2 | NA | TRBV23-1 | CASSHPGTSGTGETQYF | TGCGCCAGCAGTCACCCCGGGACTAGCGGTACGGGAGAGACCCAGTACTTC
TRBJ1-1 | NA | NA | TRBV11-1 | CASSLIVNTEAFF | TGTGCCAGCAGCCTAATAGTGAACACTGAAGCTTTCTTT
TRBJ1-1 | TRBD1 | NA | TRBV27 | CASSRLQGAVVQAFF | TGTGCCAGCAGTCGCCTACAGGGGGCTGTGGTCCAAGCTTTCTTT
TRBJ2-7 | NA | NA | TRBV27 | CASSRRGLQTYEQYF | TGTGCCAGCAGCCGAAGAGGACTGCAGACCTACGAGCAGTACTTC
TRBJ1-2 | TRBD1 | NA | TRBV5-6 | CASSPEGQPYGYTF | TGTGCCAGCAGCCCCGAGGGACAGCCTTATGGCTACACCTTC
TRBJ1-2 | NA | NA | TRBV5-8 | CASSPGGENYGYTF | TGTGCCAGCAGCCCGGGTGGGGAAAACTATGGCTACACCTTC
TRBJ2-2 | TRBD2 | NA | TRBV30 | CAWNTGTTHTGELFF | TGTGCCTGGAACACCGGGACTACCCACACCGGGGAGCTGTTTTTT
TRBJ2-1 | TRBD2 | NA | TRBV6-1 | CASSEVGLADNEQFF | TGTGCCAGCAGTGAAGTAGGTCTAGCGGACAATGAGCAGTTCTTC
TRBJ2-3 | NA | NA | TRBV5-6 | CASSLGGGWTDTQYF | TGTGCCAGCAGCTTAGGTGGCGGGTGGACAGATACGCAGTATTTT
TRBJ1-1 | NA | few | TRBV30 | CAWRVRNTEAFF | TGTGCCTGGAGGGTCCGGAACACTGAAGCTTTCTTT
TRBJ1-1 | NA | NA | TRBV4-1 | CASIRRVEGSNTEAFF | TGCGCCAGCATACGGAGGGTAGAGGGGTCGAACACTGAAGCTTTCTTT
TRBJ2-7 | NA | NA | TRBV27 | CASSPSPGTALHEQYF | TGTGCCAGCAGTCCGTCCCCGGGGACGGCCCTCCACGAGCAGTACTTC
TRBJ1-1 | NA | once | TRBV7-6 | CASSFGGDTEAFF | TGTGCCAGCAGCTTTGGTGGGGACACTGAAGCTTTCTTT
TRBJ1-6 | NA | NA | TRBV19 | CASSAGQHSPLHF | TGTGCCAGTAGTGCCGGGCAGCATTCACCCCTCCACTTT
TRBJ2-7 | NA | NA | TRBV27 | CASSSSGRHEQYF | TGTGCCAGCAGTTCATCAGGGAGACACGAGCAGTACTTC
TRBJ2-3 | TRBD2 | NA | TRBV7-9 | CASSPRGGESTDTQYF | TGTGCCAGCAGCCCTCGCGGGGGGGAGAGCACAGATACGCAGTATTTT
TRBJ2-2 | NA | NA | TRBV14 | CASSKDGVFRHGGELFF | TGTGCCAGCAGCAAAGACGGGGTTTTCAGGCATGGCGGGGAGCTGTTTTTT
TRBJ2-7 | NA | NA | TRBV5-1 | CASSLDTRGAYEQYF | TGCGCCAGCAGCTTGGACACCAGGGGCGCCTACGAGCAGTACTTC
TRBJ2-7 | TRBD1 | NA | TRBV7-8 | CASSFGQGGLIEQYF | TGTGCCAGCAGCTTTGGACAGGGTGGCCTTATCGAGCAGTACTTC
TRBJ1-5 | NA | NA | TRBV27 | CASSFIGSNQPQHF | TGTGCCAGCAGTTTTATAGGGTCGAATCAGCCCCAGCATTTT
TRBJ2-7 | NA | NA | TRBV6-1 | CASSGFRTIYEQYF | TGTGCCAGCTCGGGCTTTCGGACTATCTACGAGCAGTACTTC
TRBJ2-7 | NA | NA | TRBV27 | CASSLGAGTYEQYF | TGTGCCAGCAGTTTAGGGGCAGGGACCTACGAGCAGTACTTC
TRBJ1-1 | NA | NA | TRBV6-1 | CASSHRTTNTEAFF | TGTGCCAGCAGCCACCGGACAACAAACACTGAAGCTTTCTTT
TRBJ2-7 | TRBD2 | NA | TRBV5-1 | CASSFAPTRWTSGSRGVYEQYF | TGCGCCAGCAGCTTCGCCCCGACAAGATGGACTAGCGGGAGTCGAGGGGTCTACGAGCAGTACTTC
TRBJ2-7 | NA | NA | TRBV6-5 | CASSYSDRGYEQYF | TGTGCCAGCAGTTACTCGGATCGGGGGTACGAGCAGTACTTC
TRBJ2-7 | NA | NA | TRBV10-2 | CASSDTRSPSSYEQYF | TGCGCCAGCAGTGATACGCGCTCCCCAAGCTCCTACGAGCAGTACTTC
TRBJ2-7 | NA | NA | TRBV5-4 | CASSLVGVAPYEQYF | TGTGCCAGCAGCTTGGTGGGGGTAGCTCCCTACGAGCAGTACTTC
TRBJ1-5 | NA | NA | TRBV19 | CASSIRGQSGEGQPQHF | TGTGCCAGTAGTATACGGGGGCAGTCGGGGGAGGGTCAGCCCCAGCATTTT
TRBJ1-1 | NA | NA | TRBV7-8 | CASSLGAGTEAFF | TGTGCCAGCAGCTTAGGCGCAGGCACTGAAGCTTTCTTT
TRBJ2-7 | TRBD1 | NA | TRBV14 | CASSPGQGGYEQYF | TGTGCCAGCAGCCCGGGACAGGGGGGTTACGAGCAGTACTTC
TRBJ1-1 | NA | NA | TRBV19 | CASSMGVGGRNTEAFF | TGTGCCAGTAGTATGGGGGTCGGGGGGCGGAACACTGAAGCTTTCTTT
TRBJ2-1 | NA | NA | TRBV27 | CASSLGPNEQFF | TGTGCCAGCAGTCTCGGTCCCAATGAGCAGTTCTTC
TRBJ2-1 | NA | NA | TRBV19 | CASNSAYEQFF | TGTGCCAGTAATTCTGCGTATGAGCAGTTCTTC
TRBJ2-2 | TRBD2 | NA | TRBV10-3 | CAIRTSGRAPGELFF | TGTGCCATCAGAACTAGCGGGAGGGCCCCCGGGGAGCTGTTTTTT
TRBJ1-2 | NA | NA | TRBV5-3 | CARSLRQGKDYGYTF | TGTGCCAGAAGCTTGAGGCAGGGAAAAGACTATGGCTACACCTTC
TRBJ2-1 | TRBD2 | NA | TRBV27 | CASSPSGGAILYEQFF | TGTGCCAGCAGTCCCAGCGGGGGGGCCATTTTATATGAGCAGTTCTTC
TRBJ1-6 | NA | NA | TRBV14 | CASSQRYALRSPLHF | TGTGCCAGCAGCCAAAGGTACGCTCTGAGGTCACCCCTCCACTTT
TRBJ1-5 | NA | NA | TRBV7-9 | CASSETNQPQHF | TGTGCCAGCAGCGAGACCAATCAGCCCCAGCATTTT
TRBJ2-7 | NA | NA | TRBV25-1 | CASSDAEAEQYF | TGTGCCAGCAGTGATGCAGAGGCCGAGCAGTACTTC
TRBJ2-3 | NA | NA | TRBV7-9 | CASSPSTDTQYF | TGTGCCAGCAGCCCTAGTACAGATACGCAGTATTTT
TRBJ2-7 | NA | NA | TRBV6-1 | CASSELEASLYEQYF | TGTGCCAGCAGTGAACTGGAGGCGAGTCTCTACGAGCAGTACTTC
TRBJ2-3 | TRBD1 | NA | TRBV5-1 | CASRYRGQVDTQYF | TGCGCCAGCAGATACAGGGGGCAAGTGGATACGCAGTATTTT